Sequencing of this T cell receptor (beta chain) was carried out in a study of blood T cells in healthy people across ages. Study observations and caveats: The study found TCR beta diversity correlated strongly with naive T cell percentage.

Concerning this clonotype itself: Antigen unknown.

Through a sample-barcoded 5' primer and a J-beta primer mix, a second PCR was run for roughly 6 to 11 cycles. TCRdb recomputed calls from the 5' RACE reads with MiXCR, one row per CDR3 protein. The repertoire holds approximately 800,000 distinct CDR3 sequences, around three fifths seen once, with roughly 26% in the top ten. Sample: blood. The clonotype originates from a man in his forties or fifties in good health.

Written as DNA, the CDR3 is TGTGCCAGCAGCCCGCCTGGGAGAACCCAGTACTTC. It codes for CASSPPGRTQYF. The chain has TRBV28 and TRBJ2-4; a weak D match, TRBD2 (5 bases). Germline values: CDR1 MDHEN, CDR2 SYDVKM. The CDR3 length is 12 residues. V lost 6 bases, J lost 13 bases, and 16 bases lay in between.